The clone carrying this T cell receptor (beta chain) has a handful of counts. V shed 2 bases, J shed 4 bases, and the junction held 7 bases outside the gene matches. Germline V CDR1 and CDR2: SQVTM, ANQGSEA. The CDR3 has 15 amino acids. The data were taken from a study of early T cells in non-severe SARS-CoV-2 infection. Looking at the study overall: Sequenced material consisted of bulk RNA (from unsorted whole blood), and chains were unpaired.

Via MiXCR, TCRdb re-called the 5' RACE reads, giving one row per CDR3 protein. The sample records tens of thousands of distinct CDR3 sequences, around 15% being singletons. Sequences were obtained from whole blood. The sequence came from an adult who was a healthcare worker with PCR-confirmed SARS-CoV-2 infection or an uninfected control (not recorded which). The chain links TRBV29-1 to TRBJ2-2; 7 bases align to TRBD1. CDR3 sequence (DNA): TGCAGCGTTGAAATGGGACAGAGAGTCACCGGGGAGCTGTTTTTT. The encoded protein is CSVEMGQRVTGELFF.